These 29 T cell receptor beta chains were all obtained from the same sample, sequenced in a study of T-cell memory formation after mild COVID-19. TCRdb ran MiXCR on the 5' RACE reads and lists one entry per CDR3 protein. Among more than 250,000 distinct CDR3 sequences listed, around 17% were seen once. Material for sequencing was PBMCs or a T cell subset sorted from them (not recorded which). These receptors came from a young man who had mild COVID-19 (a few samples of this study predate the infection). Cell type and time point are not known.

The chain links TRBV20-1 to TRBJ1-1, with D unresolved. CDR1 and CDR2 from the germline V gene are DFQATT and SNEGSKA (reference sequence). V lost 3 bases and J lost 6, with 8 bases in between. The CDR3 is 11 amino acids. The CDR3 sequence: CSAREVPEAFF. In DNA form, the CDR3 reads TGCAGTGCTAGGGAGGTCCCTGAAGCTTTCTTT.

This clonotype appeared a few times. CDR3 residues: CASSFVGTGISPLHF. CDR3 DNA sequence: TGTGCCAGCAGCTTTGTTGGGACAGGAATCTCACCCCTCCACTTT. This rearrangement joins TRBV7-2 to TRBJ1-6; 8 nucleotides match TRBD1. V shed 3 bases and J 10 bases; nucleotides not matched to a gene: 8. The CDR3 has 15 residues. The germline CDR1 and CDR2 sequences are SGHTA and FQGNSA.

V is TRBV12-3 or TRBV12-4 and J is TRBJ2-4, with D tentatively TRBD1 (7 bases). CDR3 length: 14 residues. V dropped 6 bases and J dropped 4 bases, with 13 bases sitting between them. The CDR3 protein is CASSIQGTKNIQYF. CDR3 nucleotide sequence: TGTGCCAGCAGCATACAGGGGACTAAAAACATTCAGTACTTC.

CDR3 coding DNA: TGCGCCAGCAGTCTCCGGGACGGGGACGAGCAGTACTTC. Translating it yields CASSLRDGDEQYF. The rearrangement joins TRBV5-1 to TRBJ2-7, with D perhaps given as TRBD1 or TRBD2 (5 bases each). V dropped 5 bases and J dropped 5 bases, with 14 bases sitting between them. The CDR3 contains 13 residues. Germline CDR1 is SGHRS and CDR2 is YFSETQ. The full variable domain, with the rest looked up from reference TRBV5-1 and TRBJ2-7, is KAGVTQTPRYLIKTRGQQVTLSCSPISGHRSVSWYQQTPGQGLQFLFEYFSETQRNKGNFPGRFSGRQFSNSRSEMNVSTLELGDSALYLCASSLRDGDEQYFGPGTRLTVT.

The CDR3 reads CASPGQGTSHPSYEQYV. The CDR3 nucleotides read TGTGCCTCTCCGGGACAGGGGACCTCCCATCCTTCCTACGAGCAGTACGTC. The rearrangement joins TRBV21-1 to TRBJ2-7; the D call of TRBD1 is as the table states it, not checked on the DNA. TRBV21-1 is an annotated pseudogene. CDR3 length: 17 amino acids.

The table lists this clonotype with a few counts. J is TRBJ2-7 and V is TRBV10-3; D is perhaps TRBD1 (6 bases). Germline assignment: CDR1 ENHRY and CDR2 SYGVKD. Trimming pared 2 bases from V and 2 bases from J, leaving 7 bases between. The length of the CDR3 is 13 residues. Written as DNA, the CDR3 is TGTGCCATCAGTGAGGGGACACCCTACGAGCAGTACGTC. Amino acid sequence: CAISEGTPYEQYV.

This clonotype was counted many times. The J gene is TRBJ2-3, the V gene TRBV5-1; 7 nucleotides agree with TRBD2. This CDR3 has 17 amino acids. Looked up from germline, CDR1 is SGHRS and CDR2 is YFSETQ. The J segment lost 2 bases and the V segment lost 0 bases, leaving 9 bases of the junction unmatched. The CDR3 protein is CASSLEPSGTFTDTQYF. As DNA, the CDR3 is TGCGCCAGCAGCTTGGAACCTAGCGGCACTTTCACAGATACGCAGTATTTT.

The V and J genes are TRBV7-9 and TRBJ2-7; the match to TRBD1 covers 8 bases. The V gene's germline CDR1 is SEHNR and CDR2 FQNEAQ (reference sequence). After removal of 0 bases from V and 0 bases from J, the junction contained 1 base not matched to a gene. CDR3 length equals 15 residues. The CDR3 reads CASSLAQGASYEQYV. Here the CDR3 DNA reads TGTGCCAGCAGCTTAGCGCAGGGGGCCTCCTACGAGCAGTACGTC.

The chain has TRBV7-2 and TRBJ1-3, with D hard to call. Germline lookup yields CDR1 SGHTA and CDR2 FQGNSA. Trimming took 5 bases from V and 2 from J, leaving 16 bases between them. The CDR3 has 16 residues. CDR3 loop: CASSPNGVITGNTIYF. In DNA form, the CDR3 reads TGTGCCAGCAGCCCAAACGGGGTTATCACTGGAAACACCATATATTTT.

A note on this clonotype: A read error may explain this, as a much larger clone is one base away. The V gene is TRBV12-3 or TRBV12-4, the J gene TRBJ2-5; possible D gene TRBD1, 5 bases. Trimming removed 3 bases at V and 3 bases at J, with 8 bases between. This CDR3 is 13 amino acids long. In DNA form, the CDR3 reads TGTGCCAGCAGTTTCGCAGGGAAAGAGACCCAGTACTTC. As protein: CASSFAGKETQYF.

CDR3 residues: CASSYRANQPQHF. The CDR3 nucleotides read TGTGCCAGCAGTTACAGGGCCAATCAGCCCCAGCATTTT. The chain recombines TRBV6-5 with TRBJ1-5, with D unresolved. CDR1 and CDR2 (germline): MNHEY, SVGAGI. The CDR3 extends over 13 amino acids. Trimming took off 2 bases at V and 3 bases at J, with 5 bases between the two ends.

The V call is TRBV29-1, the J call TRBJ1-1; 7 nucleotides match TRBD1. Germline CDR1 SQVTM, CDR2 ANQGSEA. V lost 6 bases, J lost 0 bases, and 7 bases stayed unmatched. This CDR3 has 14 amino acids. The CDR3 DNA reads TGCAGCGTATACCTCGGGACAGTGAACACTGAAGCTTTCTTT. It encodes CSVYLGTVNTEAFF. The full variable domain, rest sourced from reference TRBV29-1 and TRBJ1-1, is SAVISQKPSRDICQRGTSLTIQCQVDSQVTMMFWYRQQPGQSLTLIATANQGSEATYESGFVIDKFPISRPNLTFSTLTVSNMSPEDSSIYLCSVYLGTVNTEAFFGQGTRLTVV.

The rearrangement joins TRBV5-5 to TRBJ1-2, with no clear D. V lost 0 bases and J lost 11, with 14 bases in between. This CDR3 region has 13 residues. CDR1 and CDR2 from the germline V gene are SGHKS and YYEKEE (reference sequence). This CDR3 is CASSLVTEYVYTF. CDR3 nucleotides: TGTGCCAGCAGCTTGGTGACTGAGTATGTTTACACCTTC.

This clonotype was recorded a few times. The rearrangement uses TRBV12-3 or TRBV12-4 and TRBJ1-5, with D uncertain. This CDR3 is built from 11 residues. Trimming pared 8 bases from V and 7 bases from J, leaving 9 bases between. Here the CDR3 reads CASGSGQPQHF. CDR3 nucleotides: TGTGCCAGCGGGAGCGGGCAGCCCCAGCATTTT.

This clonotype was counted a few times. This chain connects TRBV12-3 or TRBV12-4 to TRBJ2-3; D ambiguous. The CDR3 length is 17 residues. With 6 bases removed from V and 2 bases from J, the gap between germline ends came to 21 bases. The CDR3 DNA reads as TGTGCCAGCAGCCGGAGAGGACCAGACCTGTTCACAGATACGCAGTATTTT. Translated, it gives CASSRRGPDLFTDTQYF.

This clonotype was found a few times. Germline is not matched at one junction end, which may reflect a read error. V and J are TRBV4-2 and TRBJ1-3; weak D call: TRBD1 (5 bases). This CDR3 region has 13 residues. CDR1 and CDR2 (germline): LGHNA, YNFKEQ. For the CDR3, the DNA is TGTGCCAGCAGCCAAGATCCGGGACCTATCGGTTCTTTT. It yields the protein CASSQDPGPIGSF.

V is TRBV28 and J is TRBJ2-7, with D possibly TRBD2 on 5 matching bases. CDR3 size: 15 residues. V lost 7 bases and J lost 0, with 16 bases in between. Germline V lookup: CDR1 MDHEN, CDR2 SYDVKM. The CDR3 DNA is TGTGCCAGCACCACCTCGAGGGTCAACTCCTACGAGCAGTACTTC. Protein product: CASTTSRVNSYEQYF.

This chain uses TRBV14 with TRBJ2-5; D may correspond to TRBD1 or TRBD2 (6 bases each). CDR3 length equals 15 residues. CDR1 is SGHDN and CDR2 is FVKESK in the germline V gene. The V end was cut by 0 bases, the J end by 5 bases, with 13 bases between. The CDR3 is CASSQDGGGLETQYF. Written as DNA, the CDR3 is TGTGCCAGCAGCCAAGATGGAGGGGGGCTTGAGACCCAGTACTTC.

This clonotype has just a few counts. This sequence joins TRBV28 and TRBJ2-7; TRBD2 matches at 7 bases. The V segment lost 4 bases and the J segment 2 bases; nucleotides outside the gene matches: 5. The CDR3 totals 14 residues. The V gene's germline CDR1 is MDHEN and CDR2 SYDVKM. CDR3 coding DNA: TGTGCCAGCAGTTCGCGGGGGTATCCCTACGAGCAGTACGTC. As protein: CASSSRGYPYEQYV.

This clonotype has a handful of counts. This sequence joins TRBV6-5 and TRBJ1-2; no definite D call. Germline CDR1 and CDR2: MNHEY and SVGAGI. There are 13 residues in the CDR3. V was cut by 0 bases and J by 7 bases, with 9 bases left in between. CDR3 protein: CASSYSWAGGYTF. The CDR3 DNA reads TGTGCCAGCAGTTACTCTTGGGCAGGTGGCTACACCTTC.

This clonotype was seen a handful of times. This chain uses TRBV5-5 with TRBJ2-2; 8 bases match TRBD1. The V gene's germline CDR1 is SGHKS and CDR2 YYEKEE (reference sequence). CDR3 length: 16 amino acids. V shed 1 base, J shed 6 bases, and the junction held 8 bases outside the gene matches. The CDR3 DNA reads TGTGCCAGCAGCTTGAGGCTTCAGGGGGCATCCGGGGAGCTGTTTTTT. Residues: CASSLRLQGASGELFF.

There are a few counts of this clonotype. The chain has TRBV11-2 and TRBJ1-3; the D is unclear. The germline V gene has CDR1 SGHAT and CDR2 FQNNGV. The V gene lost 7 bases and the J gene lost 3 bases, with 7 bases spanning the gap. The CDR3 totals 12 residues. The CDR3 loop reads CASISLGNTIYF. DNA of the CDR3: TGTGCCAGCATTTCTCTTGGAAACACCATATATTTT.

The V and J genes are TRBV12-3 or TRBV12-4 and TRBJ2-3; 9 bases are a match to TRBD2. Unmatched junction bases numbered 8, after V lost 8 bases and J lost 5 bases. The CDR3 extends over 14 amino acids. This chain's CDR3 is CASSFSGGKDTQYF. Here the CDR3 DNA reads TGTGCCAGCTCGTTCAGCGGGGGGAAAGATACGCAGTATTTT.

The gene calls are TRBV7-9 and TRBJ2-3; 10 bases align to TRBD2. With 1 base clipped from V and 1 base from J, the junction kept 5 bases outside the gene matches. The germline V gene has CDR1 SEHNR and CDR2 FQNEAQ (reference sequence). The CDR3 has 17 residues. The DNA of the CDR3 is TGTGCCAGCAGCTTAGGAATCCTAGCGGGGGGCACAGATACGCAGTATTTT. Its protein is CASSLGILAGGTDTQYF.

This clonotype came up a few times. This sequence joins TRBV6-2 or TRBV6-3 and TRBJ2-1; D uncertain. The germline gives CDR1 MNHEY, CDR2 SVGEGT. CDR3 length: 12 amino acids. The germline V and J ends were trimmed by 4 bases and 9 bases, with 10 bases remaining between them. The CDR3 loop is CASSFLVFEQFF. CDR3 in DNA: TGTGCCAGCAGTTTCCTAGTTTTTGAGCAGTTCTTC.

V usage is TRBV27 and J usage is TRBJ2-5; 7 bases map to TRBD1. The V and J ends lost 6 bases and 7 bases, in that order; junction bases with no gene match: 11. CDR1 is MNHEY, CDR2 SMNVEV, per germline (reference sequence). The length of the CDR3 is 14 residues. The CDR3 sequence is CASSPIGGLGTQYF. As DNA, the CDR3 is TGTGCCAGCAGCCCCATAGGGGGCCTCGGGACCCAGTACTTC.

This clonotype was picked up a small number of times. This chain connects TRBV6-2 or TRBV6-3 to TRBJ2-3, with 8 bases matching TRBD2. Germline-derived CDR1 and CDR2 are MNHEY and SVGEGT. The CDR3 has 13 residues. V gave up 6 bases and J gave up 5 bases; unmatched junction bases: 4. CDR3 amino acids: CASRDSGGDTQYF. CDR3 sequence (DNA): TGTGCCAGCAGGGACAGCGGGGGAGATACGCAGTATTTT.

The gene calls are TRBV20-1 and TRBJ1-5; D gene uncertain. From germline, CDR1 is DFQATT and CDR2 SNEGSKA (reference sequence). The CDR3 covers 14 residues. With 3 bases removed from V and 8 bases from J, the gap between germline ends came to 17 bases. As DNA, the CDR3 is TGCAGTGCTAGTTCCCGGGCCGGTAATAAGCCCCAGCATTTT. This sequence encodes CSASSRAGNKPQHF.

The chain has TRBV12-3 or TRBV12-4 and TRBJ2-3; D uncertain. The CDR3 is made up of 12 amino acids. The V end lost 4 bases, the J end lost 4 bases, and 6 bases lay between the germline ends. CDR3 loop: CASSSTPDTQYF. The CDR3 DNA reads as TGTGCCAGCAGTTCCACCCCAGATACGCAGTATTTT.